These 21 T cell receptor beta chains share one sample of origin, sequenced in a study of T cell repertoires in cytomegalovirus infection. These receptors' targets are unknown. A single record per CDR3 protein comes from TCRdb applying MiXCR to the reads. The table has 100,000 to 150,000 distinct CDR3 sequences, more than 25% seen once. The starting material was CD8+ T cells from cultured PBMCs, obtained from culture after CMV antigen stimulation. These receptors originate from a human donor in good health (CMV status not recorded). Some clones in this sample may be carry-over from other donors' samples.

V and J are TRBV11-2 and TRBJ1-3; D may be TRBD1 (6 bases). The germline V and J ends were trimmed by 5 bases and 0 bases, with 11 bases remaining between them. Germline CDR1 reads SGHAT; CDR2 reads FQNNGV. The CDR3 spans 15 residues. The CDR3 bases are TGTGCCAGCAGCGCCACAGGGATCTCTGGAAACACCATATATTTT. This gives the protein CASSATGISGNTIYF.

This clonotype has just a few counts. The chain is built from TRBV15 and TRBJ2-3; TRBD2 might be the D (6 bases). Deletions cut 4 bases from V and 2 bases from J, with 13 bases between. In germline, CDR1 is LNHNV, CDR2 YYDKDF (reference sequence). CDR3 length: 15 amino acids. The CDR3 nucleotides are TGTGCCACCAGCATTGGGACTCGCCCCACAGATACGCAGTATTTT. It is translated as CATSIGTRPTDTQYF.

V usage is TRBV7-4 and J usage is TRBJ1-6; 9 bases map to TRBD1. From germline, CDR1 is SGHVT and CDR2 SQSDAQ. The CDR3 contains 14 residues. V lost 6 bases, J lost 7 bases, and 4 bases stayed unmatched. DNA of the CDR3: TGTGCCAGCAGTTCTACAGGGGGCAATTCACCCCTCCACTTT. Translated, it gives CASSSTGGNSPLHF. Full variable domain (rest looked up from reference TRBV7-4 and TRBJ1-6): GAGVSQSPRYKVAKRGRDVALRCDSISGHVTLYWYRQTLGQGSEVLTYSQSDAQRDKSGRPSGRFSAERPERSVSTLKIQRTEQGDSAVYLCASSSTGGNSPLHFGNGTRLTVT.

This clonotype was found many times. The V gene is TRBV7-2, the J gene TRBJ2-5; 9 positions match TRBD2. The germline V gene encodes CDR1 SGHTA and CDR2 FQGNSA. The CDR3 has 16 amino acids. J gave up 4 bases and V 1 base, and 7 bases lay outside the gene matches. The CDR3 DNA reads TGTGCCAGCAGCTTAGAATGGCGGGGGGGCCGAGAGACCCAGTACTTC. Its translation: CASSLEWRGGRETQYF.

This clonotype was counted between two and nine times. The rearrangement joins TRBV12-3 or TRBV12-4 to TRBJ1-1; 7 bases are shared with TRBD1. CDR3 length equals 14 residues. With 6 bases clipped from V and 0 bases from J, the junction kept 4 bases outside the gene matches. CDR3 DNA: TGTGCCAGCAGGCAACAGGGGATGAACACTGAAGCTTTCTTT. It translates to CASRQQGMNTEAFF.

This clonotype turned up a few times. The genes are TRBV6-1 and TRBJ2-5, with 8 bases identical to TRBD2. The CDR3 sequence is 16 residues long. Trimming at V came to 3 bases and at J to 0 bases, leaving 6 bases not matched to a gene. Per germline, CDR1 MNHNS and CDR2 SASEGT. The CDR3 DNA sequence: TGTGCCAGCAGTGATCGAAGCGGGGGATACCAAGAGACCCAGTACTTC. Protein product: CASSDRSGGYQETQYF.

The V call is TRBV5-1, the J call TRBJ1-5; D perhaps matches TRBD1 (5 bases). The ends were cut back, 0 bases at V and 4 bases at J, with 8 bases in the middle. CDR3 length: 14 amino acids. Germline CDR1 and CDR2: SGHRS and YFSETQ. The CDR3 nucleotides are TGCGCCAGCAGCTTGGAAGGGGAGAATCAGCCCCAGCATTTT. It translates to CASSLEGENQPQHF.

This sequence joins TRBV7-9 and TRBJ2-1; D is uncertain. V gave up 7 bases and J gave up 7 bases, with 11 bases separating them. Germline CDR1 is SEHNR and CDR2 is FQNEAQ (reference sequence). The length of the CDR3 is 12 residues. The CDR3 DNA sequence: TGTGCCAGCACCCAGTCCGGAAATGAGCAGTTCTTC. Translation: CASTQSGNEQFF.

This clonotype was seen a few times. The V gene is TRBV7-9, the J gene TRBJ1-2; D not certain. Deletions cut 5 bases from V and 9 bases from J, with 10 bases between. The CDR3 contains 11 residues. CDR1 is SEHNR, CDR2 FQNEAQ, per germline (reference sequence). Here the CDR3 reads CASSPDDRYTF. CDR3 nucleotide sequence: TGTGCCAGCAGCCCGGACGACCGCTACACCTTC. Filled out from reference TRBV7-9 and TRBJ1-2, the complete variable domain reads DTGVSQNPRHKITKRGQNVTFRCDPISEHNRLYWYRQTLGQGPEFLTYFQNEAQLEKSRLLSDRFSAERPKGSFSTLEIQRTEQGDSAMYLCASSPDDRYTFGSGTRLTVV.

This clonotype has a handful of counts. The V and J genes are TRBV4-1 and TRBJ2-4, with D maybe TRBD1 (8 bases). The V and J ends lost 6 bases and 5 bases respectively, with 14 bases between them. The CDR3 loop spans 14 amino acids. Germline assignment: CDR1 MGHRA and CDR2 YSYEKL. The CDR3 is CASRGQGGENIQYF. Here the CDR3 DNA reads TGCGCCAGCAGAGGACAGGGAGGGGAAAACATTCAGTACTTC.

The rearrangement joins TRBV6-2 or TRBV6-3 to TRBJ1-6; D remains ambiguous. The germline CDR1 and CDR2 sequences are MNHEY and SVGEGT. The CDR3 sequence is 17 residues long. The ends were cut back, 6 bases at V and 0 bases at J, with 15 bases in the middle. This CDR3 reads CASSPKGSISYNSPLHF. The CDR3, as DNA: TGTGCCAGCAGCCCAAAGGGTTCGATCTCCTATAATTCACCCCTCCACTTT.

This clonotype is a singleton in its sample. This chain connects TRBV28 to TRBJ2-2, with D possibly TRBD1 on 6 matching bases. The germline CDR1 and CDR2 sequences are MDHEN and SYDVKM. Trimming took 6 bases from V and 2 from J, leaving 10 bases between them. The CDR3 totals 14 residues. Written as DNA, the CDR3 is TGTGCCAGCAGAGGGGACACTAACACCGGGGAGCTGTTTTTT. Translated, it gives CASRGDTNTGELFF.

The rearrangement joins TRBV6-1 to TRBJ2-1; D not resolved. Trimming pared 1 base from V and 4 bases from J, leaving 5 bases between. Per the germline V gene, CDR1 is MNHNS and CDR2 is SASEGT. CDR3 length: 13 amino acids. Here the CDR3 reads CASSEVLYNEQFF. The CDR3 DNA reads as TGTGCCAGCAGTGAAGTGCTTTACAATGAGCAGTTCTTC.

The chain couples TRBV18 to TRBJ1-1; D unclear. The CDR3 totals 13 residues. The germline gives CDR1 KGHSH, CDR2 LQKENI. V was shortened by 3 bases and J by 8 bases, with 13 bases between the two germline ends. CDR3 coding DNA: TGTGCCAGCTCACCGGACCGAGTCGGGGAAGCTTTCTTT. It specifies CASSPDRVGEAFF.

The CDR3 spells CASSVDRIRGTYNEQFF. As DNA, the CDR3 is TGTGCCAGCAGCGTCGACAGGATCCGCGGTACCTACAATGAGCAGTTCTTC. This sequence joins TRBV9 and TRBJ2-1; a weak D match, TRBD1 (6 bases). Germline V gene data show CDR1 as SGDLS and CDR2 as YYNGEE. Trimming stripped 2 bases from V and 2 bases from J, with 17 bases between. This CDR3 has 17 residues.

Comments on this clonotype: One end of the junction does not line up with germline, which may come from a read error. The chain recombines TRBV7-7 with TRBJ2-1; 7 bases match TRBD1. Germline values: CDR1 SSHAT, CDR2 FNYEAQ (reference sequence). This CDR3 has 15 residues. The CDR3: CASNPGQDPWNEQFF. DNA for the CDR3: TGTGCTAGCAACCCAGGACAGGACCCATGGAATGAGCAGTTCTTC.

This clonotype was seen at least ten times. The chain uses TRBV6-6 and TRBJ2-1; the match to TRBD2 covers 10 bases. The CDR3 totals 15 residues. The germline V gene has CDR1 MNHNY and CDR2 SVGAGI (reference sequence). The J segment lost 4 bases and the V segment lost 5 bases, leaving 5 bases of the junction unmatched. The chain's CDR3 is CASSTKAGGYNEQFF. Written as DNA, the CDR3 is TGTGCCAGCAGTACCAAAGCGGGGGGGTACAATGAGCAGTTCTTC.

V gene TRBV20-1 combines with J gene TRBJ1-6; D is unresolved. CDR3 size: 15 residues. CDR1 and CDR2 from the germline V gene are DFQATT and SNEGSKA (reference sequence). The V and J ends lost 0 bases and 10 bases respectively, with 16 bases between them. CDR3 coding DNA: TGCAGTGCTAGAGATTTGAGAGTTTACTACTCACCCCTCCACTTT. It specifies CSARDLRVYYSPLHF.

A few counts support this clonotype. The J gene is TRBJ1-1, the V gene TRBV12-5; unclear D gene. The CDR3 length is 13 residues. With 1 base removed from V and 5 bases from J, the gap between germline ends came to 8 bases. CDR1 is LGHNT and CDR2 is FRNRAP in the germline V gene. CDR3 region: CASGLGVSTEAFF. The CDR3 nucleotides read TGTGCTAGTGGTTTGGGCGTTAGTACTGAAGCTTTCTTT. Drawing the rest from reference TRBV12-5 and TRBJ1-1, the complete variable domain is DARVTQTPRHKVTEMGQEVTMRCQPILGHNTVFWYRQTMMQGLELLAYFRNRAPLDDSGMPKDRFSAEMPDATLATLKIQPSEPRDSAVYFCASGLGVSTEAFFGQGTRLTVV.

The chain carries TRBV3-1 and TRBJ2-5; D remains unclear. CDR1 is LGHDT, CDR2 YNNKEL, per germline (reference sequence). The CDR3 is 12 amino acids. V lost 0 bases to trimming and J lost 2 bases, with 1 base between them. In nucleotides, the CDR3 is TGTGCCAGCAGCCAAGATCAAGAGACCCAGTACTTC. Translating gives CASSQDQETQYF.

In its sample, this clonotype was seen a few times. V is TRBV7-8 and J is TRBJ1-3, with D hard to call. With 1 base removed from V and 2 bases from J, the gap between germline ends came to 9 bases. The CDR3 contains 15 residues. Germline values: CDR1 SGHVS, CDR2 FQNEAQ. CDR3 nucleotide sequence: TGTGCCAGCAGCTTAGGGTCGGGAACTGGAAACACCATATATTTT. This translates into CASSLGSGTGNTIYF.